This T cell receptor (beta chain) was sequenced for a study of T cell repertoires in cytomegalovirus infection. Looking at the study overall: Public TCR beta signature analysis indicated the presence of both CMV infection and matching HLA type. General study results and limits: Within the response measured ex vivo, HLA-C-restricted CMV-specific TCR beta clonotypes were dominant.

This clonotype showed up just a few times. The antigen is not known. MiXCR was run by TCRdb on the reads, yielding one entry per CDR3 protein. The data show fewer than 1,000,000 distinct CDR3 sequences, less than 40% seen once. Germline lookup yields CDR1 MNHNS and CDR2 SASEGT. The CDR3 runs to 14 residues. Trimming at V came to 6 bases and at J to 3 bases, leaving 3 bases not matched to a gene. This clonotype was sampled from a human donor in good health (CMV status not recorded). Some clones in this sample may be carry-over from other donors' samples. The rearrangement links TRBV6-1 to TRBJ2-1; 9 positions match TRBD1. Sequencing was performed on cultured CD8+ T cells from PBMCs, taken from culture after CMV antigen stimulation. CDR3 bases: TGTGCCAGCAGCGACAGGGGGTACTACAATGAGCAGTTCTTC. This encodes CASSDRGYYNEQFF.